A single sample gave rise to the 3 T cell receptor beta chains below, sequenced in a study of vaccination and CD4 T cells after COVID-19. Their antigen targets remain unknown. Sequenced with the Oncomine TCR Beta short-read assay was DNA taken from cultured CD4+ T cells. From the PCR reads, TCRdb called clonotypes with MiXCR, one entry per CDR3 protein. Among more than 13,000 distinct CDR3 sequences, 65% to 75% were seen once, and the ten largest hold about 17%. Regarding treatment: approximately 9-day PBMC culture with coronavirus spike peptide pools or control peptides (ViraFEST assay). The sample consisted of CD4+ T cells from blood, cultured in vitro. These TCRs come from a human donor who had recovered from COVID-19.

The V and J genes are TRBV20-1 and TRBJ1-2; TRBD1 agrees at 7 bases. This CDR3 comprises 13 residues. In germline, CDR1 is DFQATT, CDR2 SNEGSKA (reference sequence). V trimming: 4 bases; J trimming: 5 bases; junction bases outside the gene matches: 7. CDR3 bases: TGCAGTGCTAAGAGGGACAGTCCTTATGGCTACACCTTC. Its protein product is CSAKRDSPYGYTF.

The chain joins TRBV6-1 to TRBJ2-5, with D perhaps TRBD2 (6 bases). Germline V gene data show CDR1 as MNHNS and CDR2 as SASEGT. The CDR3 has 16 residues. V was clipped by 5 bases and J by 2 bases, with 18 bases between them. The CDR3 coding sequence is TGTGCCAGCAGTCTCGTGGGAGCGGGTTCGCAAGAGACCCAGTACTTC. It translates to CASSLVGAGSQETQYF.

The chain couples TRBV5-4 to TRBJ2-7; 7 nucleotides match TRBD2. There are 16 residues in the CDR3. Germline assignment: CDR1 SGHNT and CDR2 YYREEE (reference sequence). The trim removed 4 bases at V and 1 base at J, leaving 11 bases unmatched. DNA of the CDR3: TGTGCCAGCAGCCGAATGGGGGGGATTGGGTCCTACGAGCAGTACTTC. Translating it yields CASSRMGGIGSYEQYF.